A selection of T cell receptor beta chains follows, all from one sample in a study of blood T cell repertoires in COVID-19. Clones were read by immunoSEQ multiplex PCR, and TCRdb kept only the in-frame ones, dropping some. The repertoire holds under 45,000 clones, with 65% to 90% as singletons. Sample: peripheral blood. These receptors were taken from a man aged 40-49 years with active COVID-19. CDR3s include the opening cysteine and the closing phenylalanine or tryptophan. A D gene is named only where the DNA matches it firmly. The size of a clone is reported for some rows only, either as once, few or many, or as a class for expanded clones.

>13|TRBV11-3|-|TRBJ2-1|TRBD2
CASSLEAAGDQFF
TGTGCCAGCAGCTTAGAGGCAGCGGGGGATCAGTTCTTC
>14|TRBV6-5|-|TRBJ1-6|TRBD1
CASGKQGLNSPLHF
TGTGCCAGCGGAAAACAGGGGCTTAATTCACCCCTCCACTTT
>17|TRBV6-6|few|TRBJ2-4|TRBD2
CASSRLPGRAHHDIQYF
TGTGCCAGCAGTCGGTTGCCCGGGAGGGCCCATCATGACATTCAGTACTTC
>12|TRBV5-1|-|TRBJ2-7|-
CASSFGGGEEYF
TGCGCCAGCAGCTTTGGGGGCGGAGAGGAGTACTTC
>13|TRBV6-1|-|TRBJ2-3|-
CASSDPNTDTQYF
TGTGCCAGCAGTGATCCAAACACAGATACGCAGTATTTT
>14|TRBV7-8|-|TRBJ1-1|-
CASSLDRRNTEAFF
TGTGCCAGCAGCTTAGATCGCAGGAACACTGAAGCTTTCTTT
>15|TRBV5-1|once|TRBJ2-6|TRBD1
CASSSTGAGANVLTF
TGCGCCAGCAGCTCAACAGGGGCTGGGGCCAACGTCCTGACTTTC
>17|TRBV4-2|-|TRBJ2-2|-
CASSPVFGAANTGELFF
TGTGCCAGCAGCCCAGTGTTCGGAGCCGCGAACACCGGGGAGCTGTTTTTT
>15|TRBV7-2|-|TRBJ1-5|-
CASSSGGDSNQPQHF
TGTGCCAGCAGCTCGGGAGGGGATAGCAATCAGCCCCAGCATTTT
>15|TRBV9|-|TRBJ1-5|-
CASSVAGSIDQPQHF
TGTGCCAGCAGCGTAGCCGGGAGCATTGATCAGCCCCAGCATTTT
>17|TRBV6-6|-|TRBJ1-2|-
CASSRVGAEDRLGGYTF
TGTGCCAGCAGTCGGGTCGGAGCCGAGGATAGATTAGGTGGCTACACCTTC
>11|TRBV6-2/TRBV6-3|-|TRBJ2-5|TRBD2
CASSQGTSQYF
TGTGCCAGCAGTCAAGGGACTAGCCAGTACTTC
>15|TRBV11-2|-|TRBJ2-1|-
CASSPAGLTNNEQFF
TGTGCCAGCAGTCCCGCGGGCCTCACCAACAATGAGCAGTTCTTC
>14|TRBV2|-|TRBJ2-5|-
CASRKAHVRETQYF
TGTGCCAGCAGAAAAGCCCACGTCCGGGAGACCCAGTACTTC
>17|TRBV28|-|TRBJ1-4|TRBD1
CASSFGGTGGGNEKLFF
TGTGCCAGCAGTTTCGGCGGGACAGGGGGGGGTAATGAAAAACTGTTTTTT
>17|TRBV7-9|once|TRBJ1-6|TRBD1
CASSFAGTGANNSPLHF
TGTGCCAGCAGCTTCGCCGGGACAGGAGCCAATAATTCACCCCTCCACTTT
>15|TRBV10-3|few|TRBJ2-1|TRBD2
CAISEASGRDNEQFF
TGTGCCATCAGTGAGGCTAGCGGCAGGGACAATGAGCAGTTCTTC
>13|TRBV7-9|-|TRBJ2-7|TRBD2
CASSSWTSGEQYF
TGTGCCAGCAGCTCCTGGACTAGCGGCGAGCAGTACTTC
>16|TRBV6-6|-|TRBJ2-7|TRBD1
CASSSLPGTASYEQYF
TGTGCCAGCAGTTCCTTGCCCGGGACAGCTTCCTACGAGCAGTACTTC
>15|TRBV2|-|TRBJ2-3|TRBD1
CASTSTGGKTDTQYF
TGTGCCAGCACTTCGACAGGGGGGAAAACAGATACGCAGTATTTT
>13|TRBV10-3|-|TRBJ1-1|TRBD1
CAITLGQGTEAFF
TGTGCCATCACCTTAGGACAGGGCACTGAAGCTTTCTTT
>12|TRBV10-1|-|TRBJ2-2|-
CASGDHTGELFF
TGCGCCAGCGGAGACCACACCGGGGAGCTGTTTTTT
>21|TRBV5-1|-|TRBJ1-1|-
CASALGLSGQPARRVNTEAFF
TGCGCCAGCGCCTTGGGGTTATCCGGACAGCCGGCTCGACGAGTGAACACTGAAGCTTTCTTT
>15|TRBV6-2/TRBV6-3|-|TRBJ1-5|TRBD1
CASSLKQGAYQPQHF
TGTGCCAGCAGTTTAAAACAGGGGGCTTATCAGCCCCAGCATTTT
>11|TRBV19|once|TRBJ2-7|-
CASRTGDEQYF
TGTGCCAGTAGAACCGGGGACGAGCAGTACTTC
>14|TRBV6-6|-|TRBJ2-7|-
CASSLQGRGYEQYF
TGTGCCAGCAGCTTACAGGGCAGGGGCTACGAGCAGTACTTC
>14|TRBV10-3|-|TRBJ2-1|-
CAISDRGSNNEQFF
TGTGCCATCAGTGACAGGGGATCGAACAATGAGCAGTTCTTC
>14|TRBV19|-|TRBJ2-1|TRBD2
CASSIGRVRNEQFF
TGTGCCAGTAGTATCGGGAGGGTTCGGAATGAGCAGTTCTTC
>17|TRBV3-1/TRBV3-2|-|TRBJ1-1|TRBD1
CASSQSHHRGGNTEAFF
TGTGCCAGCAGCCAAAGTCATCACAGGGGGGGGAACACTGAAGCTTTCTTT
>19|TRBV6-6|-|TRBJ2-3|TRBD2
CASSLRVGTSGSKTDTQYF
TGTGCCAGCAGTCTTCGGGTCGGGACTAGCGGGAGTAAAACAGATACGCAGTATTTT
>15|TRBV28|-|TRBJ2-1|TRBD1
CASRLTGAGNNEQFF
TGTGCCAGCAGGTTGACAGGGGCAGGGAACAATGAGCAGTTCTTC
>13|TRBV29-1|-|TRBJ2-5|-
CSGAGSSQETQYF
TGCAGCGGGGCGGGGTCCTCACAGGAGACCCAGTACTTC
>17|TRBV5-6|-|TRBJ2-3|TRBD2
CASSLARWGGPSDTQYF
TGTGCCAGCAGCTTGGCGCGTTGGGGAGGGCCTTCAGATACGCAGTATTTT
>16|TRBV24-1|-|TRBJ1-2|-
CATSVIDSYLLYGYTF
TGTGCCACCAGTGTCATAGACAGCTACCTTCTGTATGGCTACACCTTC
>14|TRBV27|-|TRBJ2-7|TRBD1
CASSSRTGVNEQYF
TGTGCCAGCAGTAGCCGGACAGGGGTTAATGAGCAGTACTTC
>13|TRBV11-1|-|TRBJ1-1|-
CASSLFVSTEAFF
TGTGCCAGCAGCTTATTCGTTTCCACTGAAGCTTTCTTT
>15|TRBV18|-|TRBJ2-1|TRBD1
CASSPGTGARNEQFF
TGTGCCAGCTCACCTGGGACAGGGGCCCGCAATGAGCAGTTCTTC
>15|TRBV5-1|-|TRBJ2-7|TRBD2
CASSSRPGGLNEQYF
TGCGCCAGCAGCAGTCGTCCGGGGGGGTTAAACGAGCAGTACTTC
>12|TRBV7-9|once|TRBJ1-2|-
CASSREGYDYTF
TGTGCCAGCAGCCGGGAGGGGTATGACTACACCTTC
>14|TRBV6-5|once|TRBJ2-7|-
CASRLQVTTYEQYF
TGTGCCAGCCGCCTCCAGGTCACGACCTACGAGCAGTACTTC
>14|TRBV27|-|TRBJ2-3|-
CASSLSLSADTQYF
TGTGCCAGCAGTTTATCATTGTCCGCAGATACGCAGTATTTT
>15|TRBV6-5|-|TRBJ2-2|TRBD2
CASSRDYTNTGELFF
TGTGCCAGCAGTCGGGACTATACGAACACCGGGGAGCTGTTTTTT
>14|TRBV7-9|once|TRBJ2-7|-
CASSLEERFYEQYF
TGTGCCAGCAGCTTGGAGGAGCGGTTTTACGAGCAGTACTTC
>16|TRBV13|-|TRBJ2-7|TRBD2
CASSRDRLAGSYEQYF
TGTGCCAGCAGCCGAGACCGACTAGCGGGTTCCTACGAGCAGTACTTC
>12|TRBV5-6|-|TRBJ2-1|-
CASSWDFNEQFF
TGTGCCAGCAGCTGGGACTTCAATGAGCAGTTCTTC
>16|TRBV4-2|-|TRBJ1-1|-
CASSQVPGALNTEAFF
TGTGCCAGCAGCCAAGTCCCTGGGGCCTTGAACACTGAAGCTTTCTTT
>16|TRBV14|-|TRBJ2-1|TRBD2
CASSQLAGASYNEQFF
TGTGCCAGCAGCCAATTAGCGGGAGCATCCTACAATGAGCAGTTCTTC
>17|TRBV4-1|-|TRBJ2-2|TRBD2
CASSRPTSGIGAGELFF
TGCGCCAGCAGCCGCCCCACTAGCGGGATAGGCGCCGGGGAGCTGTTTTTT
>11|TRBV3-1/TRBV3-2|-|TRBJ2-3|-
CASSQVGGQYF
TGTGCCAGCAGCCAAGTGGGAGGGCAGTATTTT
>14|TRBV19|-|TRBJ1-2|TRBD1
CASRRQGEVEGYTF
TGTGCCAGTAGGCGACAGGGAGAGGTGGAAGGCTACACCTTC
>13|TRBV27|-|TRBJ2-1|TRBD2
CASSLSLAGEQFF
TGTGCCAGCAGTTTATCGCTAGCGGGAGAGCAGTTCTTC
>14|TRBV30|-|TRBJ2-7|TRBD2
CAWSGKRETHEQYF
TGTGCCTGGAGTGGGAAGCGGGAGACCCACGAGCAGTACTTC